These 10 T cell receptor beta chains were all obtained from the same sample, sequenced in a study of CXCR3-negative and CXCR3-positive naive CD8 T cells. Notes on the study in general: Researchers report that CXCR3-positive naive cells carry more hydrophobic TRB CDR3s than CXCR3-negative naive cells.

The antigens for these receptors are not known. Via 5' RACE with UMI labels, TRB cDNA libraries were prepared. TCRdb re-called the 5' RACE reads and gives one entry per CDR3 protein, without DNA. In all, the sample yields around 150,000 distinct CDR3 sequences. The material sequenced was naive CXCR3+ CD8+ T cells from blood. Subset reported: CD45RO-CCR7+CD27+CD95- naive CD8+ T cells expressing CXCR3 (TNR3+). Receptors were obtained from a human donor in good health. Some clones in this sample may be carry-over from other donors' samples.

The chain joins TRBV12-3 or TRBV12-4 to TRBJ2-7; TCRdb returns TRBD1, unconfirmable since there is no DNA. This CDR3 has 15 residues. CDR3 sequence reads: CASSSWDRGQYEQYF.

The J gene is TRBJ1-1, the V gene TRBV21-1; TCRdb selects TRBD1, and the lack of DNA leaves this call unchecked. TRBV21-1 corresponds to a pseudogene. The CDR3 sequence is 17 residues long. CDR3 amino acids: CASSTRVGDWGNTEAFF.

The CDR3 sequence is CSVGTGGFEQYF. The chain carries TRBV29-1 and TRBJ2-7; the D call from TCRdb, TRBD1, cannot be confirmed without DNA. Germline values: CDR1 SQVTM, CDR2 ANQGSEA. The length of the CDR3 is 12 residues.

J is TRBJ1-6 and V is TRBV12-3 or TRBV12-4; TCRdb names TRBD1, which stays unverified in the absence of DNA. This CDR3 spans 15 amino acids. The CDR3 loop reads CASSSSGGKNSPLHF.

V is TRBV7-6 and J is TRBJ2-1; TCRdb names TRBD2, which stays unverified in the absence of DNA. CDR1 and CDR2 from the germline V gene are SGHVS and FNYEAQ. This CDR3 is built from 16 residues. CDR3 sequence: CASSSSLAGGGNEQFF.

The chain has TRBV25-1 and TRBJ1-1. The germline gives CDR1 MGHDK, CDR2 SYGVNS. The CDR3 is 12 residues long. The CDR3 region is CDSSVGILEAFF.

This sequence joins TRBV18 and TRBJ2-7; TCRdb calls TRBD1, which cannot be checked without DNA. Germline values: CDR1 KGHSH, CDR2 LQKENI. This CDR3 has 17 amino acids. The CDR3: CASSPPAGQGSSHEQYF.

The chain is built from TRBV15 and TRBJ1-4; TCRdb names TRBD1, which stays unverified in the absence of DNA. The CDR3 runs 18 residues. Germline loops: CDR1 LNHNV, CDR2 YYDKDF (reference sequence). CDR3 protein: CATSGHGRDSGFSEKLFF.

J is TRBJ1-5 and V is TRBV7-9; the TRBD1 assignment by TCRdb is unverifiable without DNA. This CDR3 has 15 amino acids. Germline V gene sequence: CDR1 SEHNR, CDR2 FQNEAQ (reference sequence). The CDR3 sequence is CASSTSRGSNQPQHF.

This rearrangement joins TRBV28 to TRBJ2-1; TCRdb calls TRBD1, which cannot be checked without DNA. Germline assignment: CDR1 MDHEN and CDR2 SYDVKM. This CDR3 has 14 amino acids. The CDR3 loop reads CASSFPGQLNEQFF.